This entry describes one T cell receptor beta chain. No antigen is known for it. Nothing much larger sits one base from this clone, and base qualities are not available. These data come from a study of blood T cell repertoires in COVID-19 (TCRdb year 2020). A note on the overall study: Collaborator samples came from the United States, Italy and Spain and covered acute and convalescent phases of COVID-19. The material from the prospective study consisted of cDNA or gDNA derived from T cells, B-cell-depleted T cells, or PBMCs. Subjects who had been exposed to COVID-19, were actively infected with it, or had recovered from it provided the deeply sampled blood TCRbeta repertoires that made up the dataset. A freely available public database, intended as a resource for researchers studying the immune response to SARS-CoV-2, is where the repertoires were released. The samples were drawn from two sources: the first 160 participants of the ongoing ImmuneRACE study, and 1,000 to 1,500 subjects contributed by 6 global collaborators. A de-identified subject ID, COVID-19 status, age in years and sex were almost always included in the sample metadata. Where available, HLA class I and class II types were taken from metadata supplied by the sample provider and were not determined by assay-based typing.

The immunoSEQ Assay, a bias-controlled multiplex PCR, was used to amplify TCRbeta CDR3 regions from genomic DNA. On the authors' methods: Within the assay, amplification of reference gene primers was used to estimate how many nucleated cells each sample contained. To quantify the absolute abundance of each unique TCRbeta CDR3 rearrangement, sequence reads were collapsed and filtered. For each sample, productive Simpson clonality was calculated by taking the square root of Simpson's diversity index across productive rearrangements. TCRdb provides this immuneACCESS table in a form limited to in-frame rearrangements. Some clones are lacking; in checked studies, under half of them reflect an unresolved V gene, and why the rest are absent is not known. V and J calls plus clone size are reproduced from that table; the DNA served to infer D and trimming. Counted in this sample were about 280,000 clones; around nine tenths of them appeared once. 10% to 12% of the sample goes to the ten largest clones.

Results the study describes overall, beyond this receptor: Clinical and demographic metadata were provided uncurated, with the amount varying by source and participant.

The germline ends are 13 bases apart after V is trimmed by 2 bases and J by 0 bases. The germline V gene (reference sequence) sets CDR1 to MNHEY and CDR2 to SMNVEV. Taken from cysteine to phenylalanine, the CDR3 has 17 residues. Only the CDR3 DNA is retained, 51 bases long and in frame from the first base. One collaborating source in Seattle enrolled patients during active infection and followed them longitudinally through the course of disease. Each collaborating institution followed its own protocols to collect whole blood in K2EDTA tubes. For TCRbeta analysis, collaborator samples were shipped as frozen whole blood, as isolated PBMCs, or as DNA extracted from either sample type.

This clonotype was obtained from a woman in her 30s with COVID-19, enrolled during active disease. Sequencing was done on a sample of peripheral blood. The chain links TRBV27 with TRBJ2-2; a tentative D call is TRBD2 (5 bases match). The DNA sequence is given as TGTGCCAGCAGTTTAGTACTAGGCAGCGCGAACACCGGGGAGCTGTTTTTT. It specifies CASSLVLGSANTGELFF.